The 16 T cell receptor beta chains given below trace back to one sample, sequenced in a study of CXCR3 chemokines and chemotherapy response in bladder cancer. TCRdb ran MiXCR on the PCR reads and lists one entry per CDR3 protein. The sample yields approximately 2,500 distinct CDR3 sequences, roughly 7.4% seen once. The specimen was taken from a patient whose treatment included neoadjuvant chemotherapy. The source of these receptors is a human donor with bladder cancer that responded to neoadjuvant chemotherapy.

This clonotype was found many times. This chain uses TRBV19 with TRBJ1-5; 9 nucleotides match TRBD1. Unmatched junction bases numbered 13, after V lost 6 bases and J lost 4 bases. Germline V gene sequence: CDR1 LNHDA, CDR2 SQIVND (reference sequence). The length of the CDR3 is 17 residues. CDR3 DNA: TGTGCCAGTAGAACGGGACAGGGCCCGTCGGGGAATCAGCCCCAGCATTTT. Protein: CASRTGQGPSGNQPQHF.

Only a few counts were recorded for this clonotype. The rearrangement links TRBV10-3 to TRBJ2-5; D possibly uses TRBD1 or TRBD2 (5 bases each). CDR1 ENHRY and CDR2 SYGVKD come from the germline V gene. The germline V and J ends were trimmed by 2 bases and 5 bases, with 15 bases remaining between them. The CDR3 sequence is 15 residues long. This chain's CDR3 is CAISEPGGGMETQYF. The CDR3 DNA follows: TGTGCCATCAGTGAGCCCGGTGGGGGTATGGAGACCCAGTACTTC.

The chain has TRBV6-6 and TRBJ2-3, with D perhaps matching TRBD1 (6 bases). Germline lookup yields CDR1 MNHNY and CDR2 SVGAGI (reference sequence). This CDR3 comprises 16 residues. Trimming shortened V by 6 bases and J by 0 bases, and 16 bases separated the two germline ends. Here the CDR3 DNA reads TGTGCCAGCAGACGGACAGCCCTAGGGAGCACAGATACGCAGTATTTT. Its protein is CASRRTALGSTDTQYF.

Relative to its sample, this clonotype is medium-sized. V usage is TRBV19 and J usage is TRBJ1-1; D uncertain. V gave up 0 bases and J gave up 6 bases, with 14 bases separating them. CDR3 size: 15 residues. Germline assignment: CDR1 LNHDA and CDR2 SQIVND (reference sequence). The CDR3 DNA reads TGTGCCAGTAGTATAGACTCATCCGGCGACGCTGAAGCTTTCTTT. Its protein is CASSIDSSGDAEAFF.

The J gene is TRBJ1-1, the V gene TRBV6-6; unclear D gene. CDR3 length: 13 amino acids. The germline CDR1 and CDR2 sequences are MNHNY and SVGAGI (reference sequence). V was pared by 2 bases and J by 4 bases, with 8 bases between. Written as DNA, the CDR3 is TGTGCCAGCAGTTACCCAAAAGGCACTGAAGCTTTCTTT. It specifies CASSYPKGTEAFF.

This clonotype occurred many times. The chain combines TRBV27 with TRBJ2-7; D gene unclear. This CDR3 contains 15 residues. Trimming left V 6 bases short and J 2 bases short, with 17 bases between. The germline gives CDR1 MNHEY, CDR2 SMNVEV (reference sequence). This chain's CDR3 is CASSLGFQAPYEQYF. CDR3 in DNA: TGTGCCAGCAGCTTGGGATTTCAAGCCCCCTACGAGCAGTACTTC.

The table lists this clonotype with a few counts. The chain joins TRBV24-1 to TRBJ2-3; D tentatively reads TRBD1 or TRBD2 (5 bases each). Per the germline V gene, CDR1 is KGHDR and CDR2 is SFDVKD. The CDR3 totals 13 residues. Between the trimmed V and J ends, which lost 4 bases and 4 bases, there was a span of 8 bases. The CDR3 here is CATSEGTADTQYF. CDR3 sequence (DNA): TGTGCCACCAGTGAGGGGACCGCAGATACGCAGTATTTT.

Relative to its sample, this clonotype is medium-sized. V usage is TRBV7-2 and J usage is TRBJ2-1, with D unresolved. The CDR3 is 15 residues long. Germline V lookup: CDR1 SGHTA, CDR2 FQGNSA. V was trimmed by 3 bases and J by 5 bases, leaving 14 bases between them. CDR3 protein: CASSLSQETHNEQFF. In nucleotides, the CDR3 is TGTGCCAGCAGCTTGAGTCAGGAAACCCACAATGAGCAGTTCTTC.

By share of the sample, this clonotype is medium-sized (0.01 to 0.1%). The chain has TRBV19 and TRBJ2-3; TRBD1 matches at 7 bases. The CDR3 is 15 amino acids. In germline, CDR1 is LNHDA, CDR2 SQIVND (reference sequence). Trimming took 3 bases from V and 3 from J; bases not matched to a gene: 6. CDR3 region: CASSMMDRRTDTQYF. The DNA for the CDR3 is TGTGCCAGTAGTATGATGGACAGGAGAACAGATACGCAGTATTTT. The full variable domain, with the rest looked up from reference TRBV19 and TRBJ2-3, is DGGITQSPKYLFRKEGQNVTLSCEQNLNHDAMYWYRQDPGQGLRLIYYSQIVNDFQKGDIAEGYSVSREKKESFPLTVTSAQKNPTAFYLCASSMMDRRTDTQYFGPGTRLTVL.

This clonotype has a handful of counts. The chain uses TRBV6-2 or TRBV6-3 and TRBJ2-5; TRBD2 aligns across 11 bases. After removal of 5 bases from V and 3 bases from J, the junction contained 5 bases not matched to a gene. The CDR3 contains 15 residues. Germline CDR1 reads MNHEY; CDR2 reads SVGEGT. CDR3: CASSTPTSGKETQYF. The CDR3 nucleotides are TGTGCCAGCAGTACGCCGACTAGCGGGAAAGAGACCCAGTACTTC.

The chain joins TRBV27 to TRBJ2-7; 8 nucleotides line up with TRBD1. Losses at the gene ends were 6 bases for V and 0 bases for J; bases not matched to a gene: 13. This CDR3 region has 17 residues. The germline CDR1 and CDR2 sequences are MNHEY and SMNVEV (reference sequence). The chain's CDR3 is CASSNLPGQVLSYEQYF. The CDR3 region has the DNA TGTGCCAGCAGCAATCTTCCGGGACAGGTACTCTCCTACGAGCAGTACTTC.

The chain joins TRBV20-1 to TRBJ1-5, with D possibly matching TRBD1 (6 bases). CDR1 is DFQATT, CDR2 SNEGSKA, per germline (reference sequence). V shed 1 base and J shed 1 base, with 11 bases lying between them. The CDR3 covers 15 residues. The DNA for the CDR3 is TGCAGTGCTAGAGCAGGGGAGTCAAGCAATCAGCCCCAGCATTTT. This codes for CSARAGESSNQPQHF.

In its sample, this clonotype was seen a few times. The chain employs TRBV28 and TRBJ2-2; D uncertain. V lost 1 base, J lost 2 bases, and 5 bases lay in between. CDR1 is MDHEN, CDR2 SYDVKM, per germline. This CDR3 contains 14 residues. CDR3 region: CASSLYENTGELFF. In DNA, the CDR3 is TGTGCCAGCAGTTTATACGAAAACACCGGGGAGCTGTTTTTT.

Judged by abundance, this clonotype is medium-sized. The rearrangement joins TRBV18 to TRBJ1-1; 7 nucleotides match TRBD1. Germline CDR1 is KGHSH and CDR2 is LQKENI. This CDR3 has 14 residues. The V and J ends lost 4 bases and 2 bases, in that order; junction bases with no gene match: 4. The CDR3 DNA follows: TGTGCCAGCTCACTACAGGGGAGCAACACTGAAGCTTTCTTT. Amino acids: CASSLQGSNTEAFF.

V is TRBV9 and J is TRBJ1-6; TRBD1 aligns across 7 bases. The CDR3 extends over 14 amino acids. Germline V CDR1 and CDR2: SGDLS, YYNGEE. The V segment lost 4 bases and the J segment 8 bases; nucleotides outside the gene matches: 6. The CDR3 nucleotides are TGTGCCAGCAGCCCCCGACAGGGTCATTCACCCCTCCACTTT. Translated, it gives CASSPRQGHSPLHF.

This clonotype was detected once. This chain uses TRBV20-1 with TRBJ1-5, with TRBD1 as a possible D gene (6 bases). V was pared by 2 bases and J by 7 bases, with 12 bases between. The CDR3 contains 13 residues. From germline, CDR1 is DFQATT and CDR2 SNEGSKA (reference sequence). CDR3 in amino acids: CSARKGDRQPQHF. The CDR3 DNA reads TGCAGTGCTAGAAAGGGGGATAGACAGCCCCAGCATTTT.